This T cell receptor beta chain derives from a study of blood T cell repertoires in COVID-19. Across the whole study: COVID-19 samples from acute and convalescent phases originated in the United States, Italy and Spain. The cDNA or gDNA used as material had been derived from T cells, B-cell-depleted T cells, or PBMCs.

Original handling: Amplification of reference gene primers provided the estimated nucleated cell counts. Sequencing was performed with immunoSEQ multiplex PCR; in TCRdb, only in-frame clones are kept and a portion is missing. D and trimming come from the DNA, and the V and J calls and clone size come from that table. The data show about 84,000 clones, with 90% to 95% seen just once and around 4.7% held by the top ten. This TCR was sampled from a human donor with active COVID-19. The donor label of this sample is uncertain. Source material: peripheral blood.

The CDR3 spells CASSQSGGNYNEQFF. The CDR3 DNA sequence: TGCGCCAGCAGCCAAAGTGGAGGGAACTACAATGAGCAGTTCTTC. The V call is TRBV4-1, the J call TRBJ2-1, with D possibly matching TRBD2 (6 bases). The CDR3 covers 15 residues. V was cut by 2 bases and J by 3 bases, with 11 bases left in between. Germline CDR1 reads MGHRA; CDR2 reads YSYEKL.